The following is a TCR beta chain sequence with its context. This sample stems from a study of CD8 T cells in Susac syndrome. The length of the CDR3 is 15 residues. CDR1 is SGHKS, CDR2 YYEKEE, per germline (reference sequence). V shed 3 bases, J shed 0 bases, and the junction held 4 bases outside the gene matches. RNA, at roughly 0.5 to 1 ug, was reverse transcribed with random hexamers. TCRdb fed the immunoSEQ multiplex PCR reads into MiXCR, producing one record per CDR3 protein. The data contain a few hundred thousand distinct CDR3 sequences, roughly 85% of them singletons. The clonotype was recovered from a human donor with multiple sclerosis. The sample was CD8+ T cells from PBMCs. The chain employs TRBV5-5 and TRBJ2-5, with 8 bases that match TRBD1. Here the CDR3 reads CASSSWTGNQETQYF. CDR3 nucleotides: TGTGCCAGCAGCTCCTGGACAGGGAACCAAGAGACCCAGTACTTC.